One sample yielded the 16 T cell receptor beta chains listed below, sequenced in a study of cytomegalovirus exposure and HLA in healthy donors. The method was immunoSEQ multiplex PCR; TCRdb's version includes in-frame clones alone and lacks a portion of them. This table has roughly 62,000 clones, 85% to 95% appearing once. Sequencing input: PBMCs. The receptor source for this set is a man aged 18 to 29 in good health and CMV-seronegative.

The chain couples TRBV2 to TRBJ1-2; D is unclear. The CDR3 is 14 amino acids. V was cut by 0 bases and J by 8 bases, with 13 bases left in between. CDR1 is SNHLY, CDR2 FYNNEI, per germline. CDR3 sequence reads: CASSEAGGISGYTF. Here the CDR3 DNA reads TGTGCCAGCAGTGAAGCGGGAGGGATAAGCGGCTACACCTTC.

The rearrangement joins TRBV10-1 to TRBJ1-1; 8 bases are a match to TRBD1. V trimming: 8 bases; J trimming: 5 bases; junction bases outside the gene matches: 7. Germline V gives CDR1 WNHNN, CDR2 SYGVQD (reference sequence). The CDR3 covers 13 residues. The chain's CDR3 is CASVGQGGTEAFF. CDR3 sequence (DNA): TGCGCCAGCGTTGGACAGGGAGGGACTGAAGCTTTCTTT.

This clone was observed once. The V call is TRBV5-5, the J call TRBJ1-2, with D possibly being TRBD1 (5 bases). Per germline, CDR1 SGHKS and CDR2 YYEKEE (reference sequence). The CDR3 runs 15 residues. The germline V and J ends were trimmed by 0 bases and 3 bases, with 12 bases remaining between them. Here the CDR3 reads CASSLDQGSDYGYTF. The CDR3 nucleotides read TGTGCCAGCAGCTTGGATCAGGGAAGCGACTATGGCTACACCTTC.

V usage is TRBV5-1 and J usage is TRBJ2-5; 9 nucleotides line up with TRBD2. V was pared by 1 base and J by 1 base, with 8 bases of the junction left unmatched. The germline V gene has CDR1 SGHRS and CDR2 YFSETQ. This CDR3 spans 17 amino acids. For the CDR3, the DNA is TGCGCCAGCAGCTTGATGGCTAGCGGGATCCGCCAAGAGACCCAGTACTTC. This gives the protein CASSLMASGIRQETQYF.

This chain uses TRBV15 with TRBJ2-3; D is unclear. Trimming took off 0 bases at V and 0 bases at J, with 13 bases between the two ends. Germline V lookup: CDR1 LNHNV, CDR2 YYDKDF (reference sequence). The CDR3 has 17 amino acids. The CDR3 loop reads CATSRDRLALSTDTQYF. CDR3 DNA: TGTGCCACCAGCAGAGATCGGTTAGCTCTAAGCACAGATACGCAGTATTTT.

V is TRBV6-1 and J is TRBJ1-1; D remains ambiguous. From germline, CDR1 is MNHNS and CDR2 SASEGT. The V end lost 1 base, the J end lost 1 base, and 7 bases lay between the germline ends. The CDR3 has 14 residues. The CDR3 coding sequence is TGTGCCAGCAGTGAAGTTCTGGCGAACACTGAAGCTTTCTTT. Translation gives CASSEVLANTEAFF.

The genes are TRBV30 and TRBJ1-1, with 8 bases identical to TRBD1. This CDR3 has 13 residues. Germline CDR1 reads GTSNPN; CDR2 reads SVGIG (reference sequence). Trimming at V came to 3 bases and at J to 5 bases, leaving 5 bases not matched to a gene. As DNA, the CDR3 is TGTGCCTGGAGGACAGGGGCACGGACTGAAGCTTTCTTT. It codes for CAWRTGARTEAFF. The variable domain in full, completed from reference TRBV30 and TRBJ1-1, reads SQTIHQWPATLVQPVGSPLSLECTVEGTSNPNLYWYRQAAGRGLQLLFYSVGIGQISSEVPQNLSASRPQDRQFILSSKKLLLSDSGFYLCAWRTGARTEAFFGQGTRLTVV.

The CDR3 DNA follows: TGTGCCAGCAGCTTTGCCGGGGTGAACACTGAAGCTTTCTTT. It encodes CASSFAGVNTEAFF. The chain recombines TRBV11-1 with TRBJ1-1; no clear D. The CDR3 contains 14 residues. V lost 3 bases to trimming and J lost 0 bases, with 8 bases between them. From germline, CDR1 is SGHAT and CDR2 FQDESV (reference sequence).

V gene TRBV2 combines with J gene TRBJ2-7; 10 nucleotides agree with TRBD2. This CDR3 has 14 amino acids. V shed 3 bases, J shed 4 bases, and the junction held 3 bases outside the gene matches. CDR1 is SNHLY, CDR2 FYNNEI, per germline. As DNA, the CDR3 is TGTGCCAGCAGTGATAGCGGGAGGATTTACGAGCAGTACTTC. Translation: CASSDSGRIYEQYF. The variable domain in full, completed from reference TRBV2 and TRBJ2-7, reads EPEVTQTPSHQVTQMGQEVILRCVPISNHLYFYWYRQILGQKVEFLVSFYNNEISEKSEIFDDQFSVERPDGSNFTLKIRSTKLEDSAMYFCASSDSGRIYEQYFGPGTRLTVT.

This sequence joins TRBV10-3 and TRBJ1-1; 9 bases line up with TRBD1. This CDR3 is 14 amino acids long. Germline V CDR1 and CDR2: ENHRY, SYGVKD. The junction had 3 bases not matched to a gene; V was cut back by 6 bases and J by 1 base. This chain's CDR3 is CAIRGTGRNTEAFF. CDR3 in DNA: TGTGCCATCAGGGGGACAGGGAGGAACACTGAAGCTTTCTTT.

V gene TRBV6-4 combines with J gene TRBJ2-3, with 9 bases fitting TRBD1. This CDR3 has 15 amino acids. Unmatched junction bases numbered 10, after V lost 6 bases and J lost 6 bases. Germline V CDR1 and CDR2: MRHNA, SNTAGT. The CDR3 DNA reads TGTGCCAGCAGCTCCGGGACAGGGTTCTTGGATACGCAGTATTTT. Protein product: CASSSGTGFLDTQYF.

This sequence joins TRBV27 and TRBJ1-1; 10 nucleotides agree with TRBD1. Per germline, CDR1 MNHEY and CDR2 SMNVEV (reference sequence). The CDR3 is made up of 13 amino acids. The V and J ends lost 8 bases and 0 bases, in that order; junction bases with no gene match: 0. DNA for the CDR3: TGTGCCAGCGGGACAGGGGTGAACACTGAAGCTTTCTTT. Its translation: CASGTGVNTEAFF.

V is TRBV11-2 and J is TRBJ1-1, with a possible D match to TRBD1 (5 bases). Germline V gene sequence: CDR1 SGHAT, CDR2 FQNNGV. The CDR3 consists of 13 residues. Trimming cost V 1 base and J 3 bases, with 6 bases left between them. DNA for the CDR3: TGTGCCAGCAGCTTAGCAGGGCACACTGAAGCTTTCTTT. Its translation: CASSLAGHTEAFF.

The J gene is TRBJ2-1, the V gene TRBV15; D ambiguous. Per the germline V gene, CDR1 is LNHNV and CDR2 is YYDKDF (reference sequence). Trimming removed 5 bases from V and 7 bases from J, with 12 bases in between. This CDR3 is 13 amino acids long. Written as DNA, the CDR3 is TGTGCCACCAGCCGTGTACTGACAAATGAGCAGTTCTTC. Residues: CATSRVLTNEQFF.

This sequence joins TRBV5-4 and TRBJ2-3; no clear D. The CDR3 has 14 residues. Trimming cost V 0 bases and J 4 bases, with 9 bases left between them. The V gene's germline CDR1 is SGHNT and CDR2 YYREEE (reference sequence). CDR3 region: CASSLARKADTQYF. CDR3 coding DNA: TGTGCCAGCAGCTTGGCCAGAAAAGCAGATACGCAGTATTTT.

The chain combines TRBV2 with TRBJ2-2; weak D call: TRBD1 (5 bases). Germline values: CDR1 SNHLY, CDR2 FYNNEI. CDR3 length: 14 amino acids. Deletions cut 4 bases from V and 4 bases from J, with 10 bases between. CDR3 DNA: TGTGCCAGCAGTGGCCAGGGCACCACCGGGGAGCTGTTTTTT. Amino acid sequence: CASSGQGTTGELFF. The whole variable domain, filled in from reference TRBV2 and TRBJ2-2, reads EPEVTQTPSHQVTQMGQEVILRCVPISNHLYFYWYRQILGQKVEFLVSFYNNEISEKSEIFDDQFSVERPDGSNFTLKIRSTKLEDSAMYFCASSGQGTTGELFFGEGSRLTVL.